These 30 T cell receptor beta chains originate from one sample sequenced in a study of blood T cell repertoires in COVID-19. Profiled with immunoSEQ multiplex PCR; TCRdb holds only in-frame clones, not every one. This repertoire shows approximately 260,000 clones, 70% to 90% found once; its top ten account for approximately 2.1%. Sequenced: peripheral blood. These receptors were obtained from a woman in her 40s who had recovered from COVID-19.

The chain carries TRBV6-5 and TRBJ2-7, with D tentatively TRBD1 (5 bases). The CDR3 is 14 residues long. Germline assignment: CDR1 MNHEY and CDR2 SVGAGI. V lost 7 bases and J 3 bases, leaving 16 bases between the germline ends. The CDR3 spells CASTPNGANYEQYF. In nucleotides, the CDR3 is TGTGCCAGCACCCCAAATGGGGCAAACTACGAGCAGTACTTC.

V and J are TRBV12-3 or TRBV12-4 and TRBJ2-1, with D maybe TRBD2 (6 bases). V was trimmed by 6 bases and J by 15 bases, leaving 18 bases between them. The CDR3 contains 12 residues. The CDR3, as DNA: TGTGCCAGCAGCGCGGGACTCCTCATGGGGTTCTTC. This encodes CASSAGLLMGFF.

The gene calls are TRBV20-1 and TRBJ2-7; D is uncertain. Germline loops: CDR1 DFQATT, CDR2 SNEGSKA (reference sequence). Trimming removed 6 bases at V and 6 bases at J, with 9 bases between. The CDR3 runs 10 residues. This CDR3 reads CSASIVEQYF. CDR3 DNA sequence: TGCAGTGCATCGATAGTCGAGCAGTACTTC.

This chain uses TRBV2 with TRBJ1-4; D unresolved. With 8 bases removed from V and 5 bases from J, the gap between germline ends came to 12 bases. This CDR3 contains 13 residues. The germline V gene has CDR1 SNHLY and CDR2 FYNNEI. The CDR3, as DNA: TGTGCCAGCGGAGGGATCATCAATGAAAAACTGTTTTTT. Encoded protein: CASGGIINEKLFF.

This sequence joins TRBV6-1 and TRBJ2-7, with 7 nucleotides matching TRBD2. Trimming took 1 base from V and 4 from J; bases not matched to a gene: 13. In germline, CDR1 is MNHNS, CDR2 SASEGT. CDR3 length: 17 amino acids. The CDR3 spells CASSEVFSGGRGYEQYF. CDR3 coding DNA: TGTGCCAGCAGTGAAGTATTCTCGGGGGGACGGGGATACGAGCAGTACTTC.

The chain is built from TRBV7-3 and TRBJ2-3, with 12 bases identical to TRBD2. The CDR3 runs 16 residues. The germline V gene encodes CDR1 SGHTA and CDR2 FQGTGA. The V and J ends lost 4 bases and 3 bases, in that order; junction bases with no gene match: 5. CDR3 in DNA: TGTGCCAGCAGCTACTATACTAGCGGGGGGACAGATACGCAGTATTTT. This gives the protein CASSYYTSGGTDTQYF.

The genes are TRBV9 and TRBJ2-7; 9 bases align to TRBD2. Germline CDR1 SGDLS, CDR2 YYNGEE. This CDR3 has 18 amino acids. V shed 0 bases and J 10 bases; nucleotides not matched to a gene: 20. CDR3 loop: CASSVGLGVAGDPREQYF. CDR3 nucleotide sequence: TGTGCCAGCAGCGTAGGGCTCGGGGTAGCGGGAGATCCTCGGGAACAGTACTTC.

In nucleotides, the CDR3 is TGTGCCAGCAGCTTAAGGGAGAGGACAGCATACAATGAGCAGTTCTTC. It translates to CASSLRERTAYNEQFF. This chain connects TRBV7-3 to TRBJ2-1; TRBD1 is a possible D gene (6 bases). V lost 1 base, J lost 4 bases, and 14 bases lay in between. CDR1 is SGHTA and CDR2 is FQGTGA in the germline V gene. The CDR3 sequence is 16 residues long.

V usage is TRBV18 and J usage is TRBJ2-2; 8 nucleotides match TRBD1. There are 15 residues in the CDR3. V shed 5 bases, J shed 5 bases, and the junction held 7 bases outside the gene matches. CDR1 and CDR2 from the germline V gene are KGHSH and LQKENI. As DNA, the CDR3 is TGTGCCAGCTCAGCCCGACAGGGGTGGACCGGGGAGCTGTTTTTT. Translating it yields CASSARQGWTGELFF.

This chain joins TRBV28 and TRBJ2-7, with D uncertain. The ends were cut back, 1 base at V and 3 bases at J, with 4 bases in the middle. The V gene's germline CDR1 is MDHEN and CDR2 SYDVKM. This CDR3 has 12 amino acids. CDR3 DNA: TGTGCCAGCAGTTTATCCAGCTACGAGCAGTACTTC. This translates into CASSLSSYEQYF.

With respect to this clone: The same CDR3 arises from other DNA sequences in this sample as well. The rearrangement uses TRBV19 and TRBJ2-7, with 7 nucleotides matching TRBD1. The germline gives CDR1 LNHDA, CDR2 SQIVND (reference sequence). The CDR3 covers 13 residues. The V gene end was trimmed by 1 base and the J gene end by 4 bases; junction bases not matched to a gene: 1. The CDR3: CASSIGQGYEQYF. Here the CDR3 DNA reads TGTGCCAGTAGTATAGGACAGGGTTACGAGCAGTACTTC.

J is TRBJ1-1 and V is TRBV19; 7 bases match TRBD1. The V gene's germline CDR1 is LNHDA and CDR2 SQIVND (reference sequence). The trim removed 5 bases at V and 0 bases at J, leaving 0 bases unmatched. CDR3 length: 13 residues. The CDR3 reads CASSDRVNTEAFF. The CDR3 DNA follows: TGTGCCAGTAGTGACAGGGTGAACACTGAAGCTTTCTTT.

The CDR3 DNA follows: TGTGCCAGCAGCGCGCGGTTGGATGGCTACACCTTC. It is translated as CASSARLDGYTF. V usage is TRBV7-9 and J usage is TRBJ1-2; D uncertain. V lost 5 bases and J 6 bases, leaving 10 bases between the germline ends. CDR1 and CDR2 from the germline V gene are SEHNR and FQNEAQ (reference sequence). CDR3 length: 12 amino acids.

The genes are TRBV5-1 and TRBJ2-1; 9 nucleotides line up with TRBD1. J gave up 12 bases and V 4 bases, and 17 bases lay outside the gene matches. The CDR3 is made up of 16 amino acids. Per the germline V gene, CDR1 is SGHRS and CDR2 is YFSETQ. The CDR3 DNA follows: TGCGCCAGCAGCCAAGCCGCGGGACAGGGTGGGGGATGGCAGTTCTTC. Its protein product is CASSQAAGQGGGWQFF.

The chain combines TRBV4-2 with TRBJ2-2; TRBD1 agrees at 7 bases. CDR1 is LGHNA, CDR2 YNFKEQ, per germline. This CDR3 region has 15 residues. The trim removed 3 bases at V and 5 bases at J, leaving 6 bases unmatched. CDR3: CASSQTGRRTGELFF. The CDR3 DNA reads TGTGCCAGCAGCCAGACAGGGCGACGGACCGGGGAGCTGTTTTTT.

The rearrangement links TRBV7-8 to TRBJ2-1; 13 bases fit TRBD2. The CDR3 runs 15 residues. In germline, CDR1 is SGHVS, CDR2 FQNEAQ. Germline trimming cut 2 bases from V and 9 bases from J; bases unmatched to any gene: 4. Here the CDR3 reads CASSLMTSGGLEQFF. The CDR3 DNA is TGTGCCAGCAGCTTAATGACTAGCGGGGGGCTTGAGCAGTTCTTC.

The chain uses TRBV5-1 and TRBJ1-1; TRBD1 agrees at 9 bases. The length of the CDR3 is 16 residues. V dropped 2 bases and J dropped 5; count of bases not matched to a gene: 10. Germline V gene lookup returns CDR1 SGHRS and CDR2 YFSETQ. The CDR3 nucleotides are TGCGCCAGCAGCTTTTCGACAGGGGGAGCGGGTACTGAAGCTTTCTTT. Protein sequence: CASSFSTGGAGTEAFF.

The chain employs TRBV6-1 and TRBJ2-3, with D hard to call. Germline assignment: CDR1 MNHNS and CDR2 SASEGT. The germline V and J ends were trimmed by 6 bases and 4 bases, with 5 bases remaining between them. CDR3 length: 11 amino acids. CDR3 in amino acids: CASSFPDTQYF. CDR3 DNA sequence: TGTGCCAGCAGCTTCCCAGATACGCAGTATTTT.

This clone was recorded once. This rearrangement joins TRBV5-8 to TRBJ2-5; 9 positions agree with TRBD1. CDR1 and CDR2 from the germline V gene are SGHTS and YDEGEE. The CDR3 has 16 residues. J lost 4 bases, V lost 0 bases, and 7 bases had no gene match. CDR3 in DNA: TGTGCCAGCAGCTTGGTCGGGGACAGGGTTTCAGAGACCCAGTACTTC. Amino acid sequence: CASSLVGDRVSETQYF.

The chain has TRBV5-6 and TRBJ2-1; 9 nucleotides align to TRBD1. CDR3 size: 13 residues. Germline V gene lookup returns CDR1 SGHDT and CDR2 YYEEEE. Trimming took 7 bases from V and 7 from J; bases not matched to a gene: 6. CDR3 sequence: CASRDRERNEQFF. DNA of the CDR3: TGTGCCAGCCGGGACAGGGAAAGAAATGAGCAGTTCTTC.

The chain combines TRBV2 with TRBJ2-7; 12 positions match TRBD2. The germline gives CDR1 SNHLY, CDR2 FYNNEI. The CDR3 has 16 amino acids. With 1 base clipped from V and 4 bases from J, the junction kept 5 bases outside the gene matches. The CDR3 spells CASSEGLAGDRYEQYF. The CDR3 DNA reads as TGTGCCAGCAGTGAAGGACTAGCGGGGGACCGGTACGAGCAGTACTTC.

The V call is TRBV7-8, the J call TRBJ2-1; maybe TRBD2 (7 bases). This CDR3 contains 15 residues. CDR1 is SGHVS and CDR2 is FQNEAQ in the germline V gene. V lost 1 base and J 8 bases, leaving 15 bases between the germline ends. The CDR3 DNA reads TGTGCCAGCAGCTTAGTTGGGGGGGGCCGCTATGAGCAGTTCTTC. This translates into CASSLVGGGRYEQFF. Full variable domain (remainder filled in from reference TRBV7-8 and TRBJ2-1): GAGVSQSPRYKVAKRGQDVALRCDPISGHVSLFWYQQALGQGPEFLTYFQNEAQLDKSGLPSDRFFAERPEGSVSTLKIQRTQQEDSAVYLCASSLVGGGRYEQFFGPGTRLTVL.

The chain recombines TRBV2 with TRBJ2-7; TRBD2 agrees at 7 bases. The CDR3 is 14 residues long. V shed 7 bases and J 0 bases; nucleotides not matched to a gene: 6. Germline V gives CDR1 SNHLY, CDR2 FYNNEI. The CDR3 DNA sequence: TGTGCCAGCACCGACCCGGGGGGCTCCTACGAGCAGTACTTC. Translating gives CASTDPGGSYEQYF. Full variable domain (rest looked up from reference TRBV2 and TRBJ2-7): EPEVTQTPSHQVTQMGQEVILRCVPISNHLYFYWYRQILGQKVEFLVSFYNNEISEKSEIFDDQFSVERPDGSNFTLKIRSTKLEDSAMYFCASTDPGGSYEQYFGPGTRLTVT.

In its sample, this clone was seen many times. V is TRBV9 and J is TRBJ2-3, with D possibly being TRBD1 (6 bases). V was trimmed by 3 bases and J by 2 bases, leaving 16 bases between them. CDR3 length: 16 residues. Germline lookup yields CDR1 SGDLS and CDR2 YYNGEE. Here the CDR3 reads CASSATGQSHTDTQYF. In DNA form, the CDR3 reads TGTGCCAGCAGCGCCACAGGGCAATCGCACACAGATACGCAGTATTTT.

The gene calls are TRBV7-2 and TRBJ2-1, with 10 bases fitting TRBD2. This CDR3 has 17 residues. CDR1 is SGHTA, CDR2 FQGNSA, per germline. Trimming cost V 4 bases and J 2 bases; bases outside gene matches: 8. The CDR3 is CASSSRGLAGAYNEQFF. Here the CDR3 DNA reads TGTGCCAGCAGCTCCCGGGGGCTAGCGGGGGCCTACAATGAGCAGTTCTTC.

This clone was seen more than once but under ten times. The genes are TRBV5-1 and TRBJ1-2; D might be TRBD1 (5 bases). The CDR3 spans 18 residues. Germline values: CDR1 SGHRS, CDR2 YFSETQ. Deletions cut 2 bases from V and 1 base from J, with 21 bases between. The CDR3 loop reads CASSFTGATLGGNYGYTF. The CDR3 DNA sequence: TGCGCCAGCAGCTTTACTGGGGCCACTCTGGGAGGTAACTATGGCTACACCTTC.

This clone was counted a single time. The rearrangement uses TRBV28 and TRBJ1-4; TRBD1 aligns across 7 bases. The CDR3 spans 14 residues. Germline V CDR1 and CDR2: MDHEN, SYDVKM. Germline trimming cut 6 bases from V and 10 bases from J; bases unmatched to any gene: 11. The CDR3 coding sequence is TGTGCCAGCAGCCCTACAGGGGCGGGTCGAAAACTGTTTTTT. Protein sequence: CASSPTGAGRKLFF.

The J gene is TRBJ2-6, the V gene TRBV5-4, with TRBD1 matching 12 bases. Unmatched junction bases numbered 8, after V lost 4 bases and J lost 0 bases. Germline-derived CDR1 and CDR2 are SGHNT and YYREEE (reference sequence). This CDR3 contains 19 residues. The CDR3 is CASSNPRDRGPSGANVLTF. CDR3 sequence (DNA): TGTGCCAGCAGCAACCCTCGGGACAGGGGGCCCTCTGGGGCCAACGTCCTGACTTTC.

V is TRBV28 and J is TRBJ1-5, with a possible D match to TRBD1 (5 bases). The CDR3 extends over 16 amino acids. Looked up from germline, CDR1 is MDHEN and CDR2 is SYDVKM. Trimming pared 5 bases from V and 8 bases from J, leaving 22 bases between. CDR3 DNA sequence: TGTGCCAGCAGTCCTTATATAGGGGCGATTAAGAAGCCCCAGCATTTT. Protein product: CASSPYIGAIKKPQHF.

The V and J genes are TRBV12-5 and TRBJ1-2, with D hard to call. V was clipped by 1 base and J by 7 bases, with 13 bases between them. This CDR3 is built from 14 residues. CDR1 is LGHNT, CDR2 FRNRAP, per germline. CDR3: CASGLGRPGSGYTF. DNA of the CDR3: TGTGCTAGTGGTTTGGGGCGGCCCGGGAGTGGCTACACCTTC.